This passage covers 10 T cell receptor beta chains from one sample sequenced in a study of T cells in localized non-small cell lung cancer. Only in-frame clones appear in the TCRdb table, and some are missing; sequencing was by immunoSEQ multiplex PCR. Of 1,200 or so clones listed, over 20% are singletons. Sequencing was performed on normal lung tissue next to the tumor, taken before any cancer treatment. The source of these receptors is a woman aged 40-69 years with stage II lung adenocarcinoma.

This clone was detected only a few times. The chain couples TRBV6-8 to TRBJ2-5; 13 positions match TRBD2. This CDR3 is built from 16 residues. The V gene end was trimmed by 5 bases and the J gene end by 4 bases; junction bases not matched to a gene: 7. CDR1 is MNHGY and CDR2 is SAAAGT in the germline V gene. The CDR3: CASSLRLAGGGETQYF. The CDR3 nucleotides read TGTGCCAGCAGTCTTCGACTAGCGGGAGGTGGAGAGACCCAGTACTTC.

By sample fraction, this clone is large (0.1 to 1%). The V gene is TRBV6-8, the J gene TRBJ1-1, with D tentatively TRBD1 (6 bases). The CDR3 length is 16 residues. Trimming pared 5 bases from V and 4 bases from J, leaving 20 bases between. Germline V gene lookup returns CDR1 MNHGY and CDR2 SAAAGT. The CDR3 DNA sequence: TGTGCCAGCAGTGAGGGGGTCCTTGGAGGATTCACTGAAGCTTTCTTT. Translated: CASSEGVLGGFTEAFF.

The gene calls are TRBV1 and TRBJ2-7; no DNA check was done on the table's D call, TRBD2. TRBV1 is marked as a pseudogene. CDR3 length: 16 residues. CDR3 in DNA: TGCGCCAGCAGCCAAACCCTAGCGGGGGGCTCCTACGAGCAGTACTTC. Amino acid sequence: CASSQTLAGGSYEQYF.

This clone has a handful of counts. The chain is built from TRBV30 and TRBJ2-2; 7 nucleotides agree with TRBD2. Germline CDR1 GTSNPN, CDR2 SVGIG (reference sequence). This CDR3 has 15 residues. V shed 4 bases, J shed 3 bases, and the junction held 8 bases outside the gene matches. The CDR3 DNA reads TGTGCCTGGACCTTAGCGGGCCGAGACACCGGGGAGCTGTTTTTT. This codes for CAWTLAGRDTGELFF.

This clone was observed once. The genes are TRBV5-1 and TRBJ2-2, with D hard to call. The CDR3 has 14 residues. Deletions cut 0 bases from V and 6 bases from J, with 9 bases between. Germline CDR1 SGHRS, CDR2 YFSETQ. CDR3 region: CASSLADVPGELFF. The CDR3 nucleotides are TGCGCCAGCAGCTTGGCCGATGTACCCGGGGAGCTGTTTTTT.

The chain employs TRBV30 and TRBJ2-2; TRBD1 might be the D (7 bases). From germline, CDR1 is GTSNPN and CDR2 SVGIG (reference sequence). V was shortened by 4 bases and J by 3 bases, with 15 bases between the two germline ends. This CDR3 contains 15 residues. The CDR3 spells CAWKRRDRDTGELFF. CDR3 DNA sequence: TGTGCCTGGAAAAGGAGGGACAGAGACACCGGGGAGCTGTTTTTT.

This clone was seen a few times. This chain joins TRBV11-3 and TRBJ2-1; 9 bases align to TRBD2. The CDR3 length is 15 residues. Germline V CDR1 and CDR2: SGHNT, YENEEA. J was trimmed by 3 bases and V by 7 bases; bases with no gene match: 7. In nucleotides, the CDR3 is TGTGCCAGCAAAGAAAGCGGGGGGCTCTACAATGAGCAGTTCTTC. The encoded protein is CASKESGGLYNEQFF.

This sequence joins TRBV5-1 and TRBJ2-1; TRBD1 aligns across 12 bases. The V gene's germline CDR1 is SGHRS and CDR2 YFSETQ. V trimming: 3 bases; J trimming: 10 bases; junction bases outside the gene matches: 11. The CDR3 is 16 residues long. In DNA form, the CDR3 reads TGCGCCAGCAGCTCTCATCCGGGACAGGGGGCGTGGGAGCAGTTCTTC. It translates to CASSSHPGQGAWEQFF. The whole variable domain, filled in from reference TRBV5-1 and TRBJ2-1, reads KAGVTQTPRYLIKTRGQQVTLSCSPISGHRSVSWYQQTPGQGLQFLFEYFSETQRNKGNFPGRFSGRQFSNSRSEMNVSTLELGDSALYLCASSSHPGQGAWEQFFGPGTRLTVL.

This clone occurred a few times. This chain connects TRBV4-1 to TRBJ1-2, with D unresolved. CDR1 MGHRA and CDR2 YSYEKL come from the germline V gene. This CDR3 is built from 15 residues. V lost 0 bases and J 0 bases, leaving 8 bases between the germline ends. CDR3 protein: CASSQEVGSNYGYTF. CDR3 nucleotides: TGCGCCAGCAGCCAAGAAGTAGGGTCTAACTATGGCTACACCTTC.

The sample holds a few counts of this clone. The V gene is TRBV9, the J gene TRBJ1-2; D uncertain. The V gene lost 0 bases and the J gene lost 10 bases, with 10 bases spanning the gap. The CDR3 consists of 12 residues. Germline V gene lookup returns CDR1 SGDLS and CDR2 YYNGEE. Here the CDR3 reads CASSVGGGAYTF. For the CDR3, the DNA is TGTGCCAGCAGCGTAGGGGGAGGCGCCTACACCTTC.